This T cell receptor beta chain originates from a study of CD8 T cells in Susac syndrome. Diagnostic criteria for definite or probable disease, in their recently defined form, were met by the patients with Susac syndrome. Both CD4+ and CD8+ T cells were negatively isolated, and TEMRA cells underwent FACS enrichment. On this clonotype: Its antigen remains unidentified.

When the RNA was reverse transcribed, random hexamers were used with an input of about 0.5 to 1 ug. Amplification of TCR beta CDR3 spanned 54 Vbeta and 13 Jbeta via immunoSEQ multiplex PCR. Via MiXCR, TCRdb re-called the immunoSEQ multiplex PCR reads, giving one row per CDR3 protein. The sample has about 200,000 distinct CDR3 sequences; about 91% are singletons. The CDR3 loop spans 14 amino acids. Trimming removed 2 bases at V and 5 bases at J, with 12 bases between. Germline CDR1 MGHRA, CDR2 YSYEKL. Whole-study findings and limits: Clonal expansion was absent from the CD4+ T cell repertoires in Susac syndrome.

The source of this sequence is a human donor with Susac syndrome. This chain joins TRBV4-1 and TRBJ2-5, with D perhaps TRBD1 (6 bases). The specimen was CD4+ T cells from PBMCs. CDR3 DNA sequence: TGCGCCAGCAGCCAACCCGGAAGGGGGGAGACCCAGTACTTC. Its protein is CASSQPGRGETQYF.